Following are 30 T cell receptor beta chains from one sample sequenced in a study of post-analysis software for immune sequencing data. Study-level findings and limits: Patients carried 5 or 6 TRBV segments more frequently than controls did, and TRBV5-6, TRBV5-1 and TRBV20-1 were among them.

TCR beta cDNA libraries included unique molecular identifiers. A single record per CDR3 protein comes from TCRdb applying MiXCR to the PCR reads. This table holds fewer than 850,000 distinct CDR3 sequences, around 46% found once. Antigens for these TCRs are unknown. Material: blood. The source is a girl aged 5 to 17 with multiple sclerosis.

Turning to this clonotype: At one end the junction does not follow the germline gene, possibly because of a read error. This chain uses TRBV5-1 with TRBJ2-5, with D possibly being TRBD1 or TRBD2 (5 bases each). TRBJ2-7 matches the DNA end more closely, so the J call is doubtful. The CDR3 has 14 residues. The V gene's germline CDR1 is SGHRS and CDR2 YFSETQ. The CDR3 protein is CAGSFRDGTYEQYF. In nucleotides, the CDR3 is TGCGCCGGCAGCTTCCGGGACGGAACCTACGAGCAGTACTTC.

The V gene is TRBV29-1, the J gene TRBJ2-1, with 8 bases fitting TRBD2. The CDR3 runs 17 residues. V lost 5 bases and J lost 0; bases outside the gene matches: 12. Germline values: CDR1 SQVTM, CDR2 ANQGSEA. This chain's CDR3 is CSVKGLAGASSYNEQFF. The CDR3 nucleotides read TGCAGCGTTAAGGGTCTAGCGGGCGCGAGCTCCTACAATGAGCAGTTCTTC.

In DNA form, the CDR3 reads TGCGCCAGCAGCCCCCCTTGGACAGGGGGGACAGATACGCAGTATTTT. Amino acid sequence: CASSPPWTGGTDTQYF. The rearrangement links TRBV5-1 to TRBJ2-3, with 10 bases identical to TRBD1. The CDR3 spans 16 residues. CDR1 is SGHRS and CDR2 is YFSETQ in the germline V gene. J was trimmed by 3 bases and V by 4 bases; bases with no gene match: 8.

V usage is TRBV10-3 and J usage is TRBJ2-1, with TRBD2 matching over 9 bases. The trim removed 9 bases at V and 2 bases at J, leaving 2 bases unmatched. Germline loops: CDR1 ENHRY, CDR2 SYGVKD. The CDR3 has 13 amino acids. The CDR3 loop is CAIGTSTYNEQFF. For the CDR3, the DNA is TGTGCCATAGGGACTAGCACCTACAATGAGCAGTTCTTC.

The rearrangement joins TRBV12-3 or TRBV12-4 to TRBJ2-7; TRBD1 agrees at 7 bases. J was trimmed by 6 bases and V by 4 bases; bases with no gene match: 12. CDR3 size: 15 residues. CDR3 in amino acids: CASSYRGGGLREQYF. The CDR3, as DNA: TGTGCCAGCAGTTATCGAGGGGGCGGCCTCCGCGAGCAGTACTTC.

The V and J genes are TRBV6-6 and TRBJ1-1; D uncertain. Germline CDR1 and CDR2: MNHNY and SVGAGI (reference sequence). Trimming left V 4 bases short and J 5 bases short, with 11 bases between. This CDR3 has 13 amino acids. DNA of the CDR3: TGTGCCAGCAGTTCCGACCCAGGAACTGAAGCTTTCTTT. This codes for CASSSDPGTEAFF.

The CDR3 region has the DNA TGTGCCAGCAGCGCTTATGAGCAGTTCTTC. This translates into CASSAYEQFF. This chain connects TRBV7-9 to TRBJ2-1; D is uncertain. This CDR3 has 10 residues. Germline CDR1 is SEHNR and CDR2 is FQNEAQ (reference sequence). Trimming took off 5 bases at V and 8 bases at J, with 4 bases between the two ends.

The gene calls are TRBV18 and TRBJ2-1, with D possibly matching TRBD1 (6 bases). Trimming took 4 bases from V and 5 from J, leaving 12 bases between them. The CDR3 is 14 residues long. CDR1 and CDR2 from the germline V gene are KGHSH and LQKENI. The CDR3 DNA is TGTGCCAGCTCACTACTGGACAGAAACAATGAGCAGTTCTTC. Encoded protein: CASSLLDRNNEQFF.

CDR3: CSVKRDATSYEQYF. The CDR3 coding sequence is TGCAGCGTTAAACGGGACGCGACCTCCTACGAGCAGTACTTC. The V gene is TRBV29-1, the J gene TRBJ2-7; D is possibly TRBD1 or TRBD2 (5 bases each). Germline-derived CDR1 and CDR2 are SQVTM and ANQGSEA. The CDR3 runs to 14 residues. The V gene lost 5 bases and the J gene lost 0 bases, with 14 bases spanning the gap.

In this sample, this clonotype turned up a few times. This chain links TRBV20-1 with TRBJ2-1; D perhaps matches TRBD2 (6 bases). Deletions cut 2 bases from V and 2 bases from J, with 13 bases between. The CDR3 is 15 residues long. Germline V gives CDR1 DFQATT, CDR2 SNEGSKA (reference sequence). The CDR3 coding sequence is TGCAGTGCTAGACCGAGCGGGCCTACCTACAATGAGCAGTTCTTC. It specifies CSARPSGPTYNEQFF.

In its sample, this clonotype was seen once. The CDR3 region has the DNA TGCAGTGCCGGGACTAGCTCTAACTCTAGGGTGGAGACCCAGTACTTC. It translates to CSAGTSSNSRVETQYF. V is TRBV20-1 and J is TRBJ2-7; 9 bases line up with TRBD2. The J call may be incorrect, as the DNA end agrees better with TRBJ2-5. The CDR3 consists of 16 residues. CDR1 DFQATT and CDR2 SNEGSKA come from the germline V gene (reference sequence).

V and J are TRBV14 and TRBJ1-4; maybe TRBD1 (6 bases). Germline CDR1 reads SGHDN; CDR2 reads FVKESK. The CDR3 spans 14 residues. Trimming shortened V by 8 bases and J by 0 bases, and 10 bases separated the two germline ends. The CDR3: CASARTATNEKLFF. For the CDR3, the DNA is TGTGCCAGCGCCCGGACAGCAACTAATGAAAAACTGTTTTTT.

The V call is TRBV6-5, the J call TRBJ2-1, with TRBD1 matching 8 bases. The J call is doubtful: the DNA matches TRBJ2-7 better. This CDR3 region has 16 residues. The germline V gene has CDR1 MNHEY and CDR2 SVGAGI. The CDR3 coding sequence is TGTGCCAGCAGTTACTCGGCAGAGGACAGGGCATCCGAGCAGTACTTC. Protein product: CASSYSAEDRASEQYF.

The V gene is TRBV6-6, the J gene TRBJ2-7, with D possibly TRBD2 on 7 matching bases. Germline lookup yields CDR1 MNHNY and CDR2 SVGAGI (reference sequence). The CDR3 is made up of 14 amino acids. CDR3 bases: TGTTCCGCGGCGCTGGGGGGGGCCGACTACGAGCAGTACTTC. This encodes CSAALGGADYEQYF.

There are a few counts of this clonotype. The V and J genes are TRBV29-1 and TRBJ2-4; tentative D call: TRBD1 (6 bases). The DNA end favors TRBJ2-5, so the J call may be wrong. Germline CDR1 reads SQVTM; CDR2 reads ANQGSEA. CDR3 size: 13 residues. The chain's CDR3 is CSVKQAQGETQYF. The CDR3 DNA is TGCAGCGTGAAACAGGCCCAGGGGGAGACCCAGTACTTC.

The rearrangement uses TRBV10-3 and TRBJ2-2; tentatively, D is TRBD1 or TRBD2 (6 bases each). Trimming pared 4 bases from V and 6 bases from J, leaving 15 bases between. This CDR3 contains 15 residues. Germline CDR1 ENHRY, CDR2 SYGVKD. The CDR3 bases are TGTGCCATCAGTGGATGGAGGGGACAAGCCGGGGAGCTGTTTTTT. Its translation: CAISGWRGQAGELFF.

For this clonotype: A read error may produce the germline difference seen at one junction end. The chain recombines TRBV11-2 with TRBJ2-7; D unresolved. This CDR3 has 13 amino acids. CDR1 SGHAT and CDR2 FQNNGV come from the germline V gene. The CDR3 region has the DNA TGTGCCAGCAGCCAACTCGTTTCCTGCGAGCAGTACTTC. Translating it yields CASSQLVSCEQYF.

The V gene is TRBV5-1, the J gene TRBJ2-7; TRBD1 is a possible D gene (6 bases). This CDR3 region has 14 residues. Trimming removed 4 bases at V and 4 bases at J, with 15 bases between. Germline CDR1 and CDR2: SGHRS and YFSETQ. The CDR3 region is CASSTTGSQYEQYF. In nucleotides, the CDR3 is TGCGCCAGCAGCACCACAGGGTCCCAATACGAGCAGTACTTC.

This chain connects TRBV20-1 to TRBJ2-5; 9 bases map to TRBD2. V dropped 3 bases and J dropped 4; count of bases not matched to a gene: 9. CDR1 and CDR2 from the germline V gene are DFQATT and SNEGSKA (reference sequence). The CDR3 extends over 15 amino acids. CDR3 in amino acids: CSASAGLATGETQYF. The CDR3 DNA reads as TGCAGTGCTAGTGCCGGACTAGCGACAGGAGAGACCCAGTACTTC.

The chain recombines TRBV7-2 with TRBJ2-4; D uncertain. The J call may be incorrect, as the DNA end agrees better with TRBJ2-7. The CDR3 is 14 residues long. Germline lookup yields CDR1 SGHTA and CDR2 FQGNSA. CDR3 coding DNA: TGTGCCAGCAGCCGACCATCGTCAGTGGACGAGCAGTACTTC. This codes for CASSRPSSVDEQYF.

There are a few counts of this clonotype. The chain links TRBV6-1 to TRBJ1-1, with 7 positions matching TRBD1. CDR1 MNHNS and CDR2 SASEGT come from the germline V gene. The CDR3 sequence is 15 residues long. V trimming: 4 bases; J trimming: 1 base; junction bases outside the gene matches: 6. CDR3 nucleotides: TGTGCCAGCAGTGTATGGACAGGCCAGAACACTGAAGCTTTCTTT. Translated, it gives CASSVWTGQNTEAFF.

This clonotype was detected only a few times. In DNA, the CDR3 is TGTGCCAGCAGTTTTGGACAGGTGTCCCAAGAGACCCAGTACTTC. Translation: CASSFGQVSQETQYF. The chain employs TRBV2 and TRBJ2-5; 7 bases match TRBD1. This CDR3 is built from 15 residues. Germline-derived CDR1 and CDR2 are SNHLY and FYNNEI. V trimming: 5 bases; J trimming: 1 base; junction bases outside the gene matches: 7.

V is TRBV28 and J is TRBJ2-7, with TRBD2 matching 7 bases. Germline-derived CDR1 and CDR2 are MDHEN and SYDVKM. V shed 2 bases, J shed 7 bases, and the junction held 11 bases outside the gene matches. CDR3 length: 15 residues. The CDR3 coding sequence is TGTGCCAGCAGTTTAGACGGGCGGGAGAGGTATGAGCAGTACTTC. Protein product: CASSLDGRERYEQYF.

The DNA of the CDR3 is TGTGCCAGCAGCCAGGGAGGGGCACTGTATGGCTACACCTTC. This encodes CASSQGGALYGYTF. This chain connects TRBV7-9 to TRBJ1-2; D may be TRBD1 (5 bases). Per germline, CDR1 SEHNR and CDR2 FQNEAQ (reference sequence). Trimming shortened V by 5 bases and J by 5 bases, and 15 bases separated the two germline ends. CDR3 length: 14 amino acids.

This sequence joins TRBV29-1 and TRBJ2-3; TRBD2 aligns across 7 bases. The germline V gene encodes CDR1 SQVTM and CDR2 ANQGSEA. Germline trimming cut 4 bases from V and 0 bases from J; bases unmatched to any gene: 7. The CDR3 is made up of 15 amino acids. CDR3 sequence reads: CSVGLASTSTDTQYF. The CDR3, as DNA: TGCAGCGTTGGACTAGCAAGTACTAGCACAGATACGCAGTATTTT.

The rearrangement uses TRBV24-1 and TRBJ2-1; either TRBD1 or TRBD2 may fit D (5 bases each). The CDR3 extends over 18 amino acids. Between the trimmed V and J ends, which lost 3 bases and 4 bases, there was a span of 21 bases. In germline, CDR1 is KGHDR, CDR2 SFDVKD. CDR3 sequence: CATSDPLAPLGDYNEQFF. CDR3 sequence (DNA): TGTGCCACCAGTGATCCCCTCGCCCCATTGGGGGATTACAATGAGCAGTTCTTC.

The sample holds a few counts of this clonotype. DNA for the CDR3: TGTGCCAGCAGTGACGGGACGGGAGAGACCCAGTACTTC. This codes for CASSDGTGETQYF. The chain combines TRBV2 with TRBJ2-5; D possibly matches TRBD1 or TRBD2 (5 bases each). The CDR3 sequence is 13 residues long. Germline V gene sequence: CDR1 SNHLY, CDR2 FYNNEI. The germline V and J ends were trimmed by 3 bases and 4 bases, with 9 bases remaining between them.

This clonotype was picked up a small number of times. The limits of the CDR3 on the DNA are not certain, so only TCRdb's listed CDR3 is given. V is TRBV29-1 and J is TRBJ2-6. The CDR3 is 13 residues long, counting both termini. Germline lookup yields CDR1 SQVTM and CDR2 ANQGSEA. CDR3: CSVVGSGANVRTF.

This clonotype was recorded once. The rearrangement joins TRBV29-1 to TRBJ2-3, with 7 bases that match TRBD1. In germline, CDR1 is SQVTM, CDR2 ANQGSEA. This CDR3 has 14 amino acids. V was pared by 4 bases and J by 4 bases, with 8 bases of the junction left unmatched. CDR3 loop: CSVVGQYAADTQYF. The CDR3 DNA reads TGCAGCGTTGTGGGACAGTATGCGGCAGATACGCAGTATTTT.

This clonotype was seen a few times. The rearrangement links TRBV29-1 to TRBJ2-1; the D gene is possibly TRBD2 (5 bases). This CDR3 has 12 amino acids. Looked up from germline, CDR1 is SQVTM and CDR2 is ANQGSEA. The CDR3 coding sequence is TGCGGGATTAGGGAGTCCTACAATGAGCAGTTCTTC. Residues: CGIRESYNEQFF.